This T cell receptor (beta chain) was profiled in a study of CD4 T cells in relation to SARS-CoV-2 and coronaviruses. Background on the study: After about nine days of antigen culture, PBMC TCR beta CDR3s were sequenced. The HLA restriction of the shared crossreactive spike epitopes was mapped.

On this clone itself: As yet, its antigen is unknown.

Looked up from germline, CDR1 is KGHDR and CDR2 is SFDVKD. This CDR3 region has 16 residues. Trimming removed 5 bases from V and 1 base from J; junction bases left unmatched: 5. Here immunoSEQ multiplex PCR was the method, and the copy in TCRdb shows in-frame clones only, minus some. The sample has about 24,000 clones, around 74% seen once; the top ten hold around an eighth. General study results and limits: Crossreactive clones expanded significantly less to SARS-CoV-2 than monoreactive clones.

Unexposed donor CD4+ T cells date from about 2010-2019, before the COVID-19 pandemic. After about 11 days of culture, CD4+ T cells were isolated. Testing used SARS-CoV-2 S/N and four cold-coronavirus spikes on unexposed-donor CD4+ T cells, cells permitting. The chain joins TRBV24-1 to TRBJ2-2, with 8 bases lining up with TRBD2. The source material was CD4+ T cells from PBMCs, cultured in vitro. This TCR came from a human donor in good health. In DNA form, the CDR3 reads TGTGCCACCAGTGGAATAGCGGGATTGAACACCGGGGAGCTGTTTTTT. Translating it yields CATSGIAGLNTGELFF.